Following are 32 T cell receptor beta chains from one sample sequenced in a study of blood T cell repertoires in COVID-19. Repertoires were generated with immunoSEQ multiplex PCR, while TCRdb's copy carries only in-frame clones and drops some. This sample has approximately 140,000 clones; more than 80% occur once, and the top ten carry roughly 2.2%. The sequenced sample consisted of peripheral blood. The receptors come from a man between 65 and 80 years old with acute or convalescent COVID-19.

The rearrangement links TRBV28 to TRBJ2-3; 7 nucleotides agree with TRBD2. The germline CDR1 and CDR2 sequences are MDHEN and SYDVKM. There are 12 residues in the CDR3. Trimming cost V 6 bases and J 13 bases; bases outside gene matches: 10. CDR3 sequence (DNA): TGTGCCAGCAGCCTCGTCGGGGGGTTGGAGTATTTT. Translated: CASSLVGGLEYF.

CDR3 nucleotides: TGTGCCAGCAGCCAAGATTCGGGACAGGGCTACTATGGCTACACCTTC. It encodes CASSQDSGQGYYGYTF. This chain uses TRBV4-2 with TRBJ1-2; 9 nucleotides align to TRBD1. Germline V gene sequence: CDR1 LGHNA, CDR2 YNFKEQ. The CDR3 is made up of 16 amino acids. The J segment lost 3 bases and the V segment lost 0 bases, leaving 5 bases of the junction unmatched.

J is TRBJ2-3 and V is TRBV3-1 (or the pseudogene TRBV3-2); D ambiguous. The CDR3 totals 12 residues. CDR1 is LGHDT and CDR2 is YNNKEL in the germline V gene (reference sequence). The germline V and J ends were trimmed by 4 bases and 4 bases, with 6 bases remaining between them. In DNA form, the CDR3 reads TGTGCCAGCAGCCTCGCGGCAGATACGCAGTATTTT. Protein: CASSLAADTQYF.

V usage is TRBV30 and J usage is TRBJ1-4; D may be TRBD1 (6 bases). This CDR3 has 13 amino acids. V was cut by 5 bases and J by 5 bases, with 12 bases left in between. Germline assignment: CDR1 GTSNPN and CDR2 SVGIG (reference sequence). Here the CDR3 DNA reads TGTGCCTGGCAACAGGGACCCAATGAAAAACTGTTTTTT. Encoded protein: CAWQQGPNEKLFF.

The chain recombines TRBV29-1 with TRBJ1-4; 8 nucleotides match TRBD1. The CDR3 has 13 residues. Germline CDR1 SQVTM, CDR2 ANQGSEA. J lost 4 bases, V lost 5 bases, and 3 bases had no gene match. Written as DNA, the CDR3 is TGCAGCGTTAACAGGGGGGGTAATGAAAAACTGTTTTTT. This gives the protein CSVNRGGNEKLFF.

The V and J genes are TRBV19 and TRBJ2-3, with TRBD1 as a possible D gene (5 bases). Germline V lookup: CDR1 LNHDA, CDR2 SQIVND (reference sequence). Trimming shortened V by 1 base and J by 8 bases, and 22 bases separated the two germline ends. The CDR3 runs to 17 residues. CDR3 sequence: CASSIGAGSPLTLTQYF. The CDR3 DNA reads as TGTGCCAGTAGTATAGGGGCAGGGTCCCCCCTCACACTTACGCAGTATTTT.

The chain links TRBV27 to TRBJ1-5, with TRBD1 matching 9 bases. Germline assignment: CDR1 MNHEY and CDR2 SMNVEV (reference sequence). CDR3 length: 16 residues. The ends lost 5 bases at V and 6 bases at J; junction bases unmatched: 11. This chain's CDR3 is CASSPRTGVQGQPQHF. The DNA of the CDR3 is TGTGCCAGCAGTCCTAGGACAGGGGTTCAGGGTCAGCCCCAGCATTTT.

The chain employs TRBV10-3 and TRBJ1-6; no definite D call. The CDR3 runs 14 residues. V was pared by 3 bases and J by 3 bases, with 6 bases between. CDR1 is ENHRY, CDR2 SYGVKD, per germline. The CDR3 sequence is CAISDADYNSPLHF. DNA of the CDR3: TGTGCCATCAGTGACGCGGACTATAATTCACCCCTCCACTTT.

J is TRBJ2-7 and V is TRBV30; D remains ambiguous. CDR3 length: 13 amino acids. Looked up from germline, CDR1 is GTSNPN and CDR2 is SVGIG (reference sequence). The ends were cut back, 2 bases at V and 2 bases at J, with 10 bases in the middle. The chain's CDR3 is CAWSRVYPYEQYF. The CDR3 region has the DNA TGTGCCTGGAGTCGGGTTTACCCCTACGAGCAGTACTTC.

This clone was recorded only once. The CDR3 is CASSSPTGTQNTYEQYF. DNA of the CDR3: TGTGCCAGCAGTTCCCCGACCGGGACACAAAATACCTACGAGCAGTACTTC. The chain uses TRBV28 and TRBJ2-7; D might be TRBD1 (6 bases). CDR1 is MDHEN, CDR2 SYDVKM, per germline. Trimming cost V 4 bases and J 2 bases, with 21 bases left between them. This CDR3 spans 17 amino acids. The full variable domain, with the rest looked up from reference TRBV28 and TRBJ2-7, is DVKVTQSSRYLVKRTGEKVFLECVQDMDHENMFWYRQDPGLGLRLIYFSYDVKMKEKGDIPEGYSVSREKKERFSLILESASTNQTSMYLCASSSPTGTQNTYEQYFGPGTRLTVT.

V and J are TRBV5-6 and TRBJ2-1; maybe TRBD1 (6 bases). The germline V and J ends were trimmed by 3 bases and 5 bases, with 15 bases remaining between them. Germline lookup yields CDR1 SGHDT and CDR2 YYEEEE. The CDR3 has 15 amino acids. The CDR3 sequence: CASSSSGAVNNEQFF. The CDR3 DNA reads TGTGCCAGCAGCTCCTCAGGGGCAGTCAACAATGAGCAGTTCTTC. Filled out from reference TRBV5-6 and TRBJ2-1, the complete variable domain reads DAGVTQSPTHLIKTRGQQVTLRCSPKSGHDTVSWYQQALGQGPQFIFQYYEEEERQRGNFPDRFSGHQFPNYSSELNVNALLLGDSALYLCASSSSGAVNNEQFFGPGTRLTVL.

The chain links TRBV28 to TRBJ2-7, with TRBD2 identical over 13 bases. Germline CDR1 MDHEN, CDR2 SYDVKM. The length of the CDR3 is 16 residues. V lost 5 bases to trimming and J lost 2 bases; unmatched junction nucleotides: 6. CDR3 nucleotides: TGTGCCAGCAGTCCCGCAGGGACTAGCGGGACCTACGAGCAGTACTTC. Its translation: CASSPAGTSGTYEQYF.

The chain employs TRBV28 and TRBJ1-5; tentatively, D is TRBD1 (6 bases). This CDR3 contains 15 residues. Germline V gene data show CDR1 as MDHEN and CDR2 as SYDVKM. V was trimmed by 8 bases and J by 6 bases, leaving 20 bases between them. The CDR3 spells CASRGWGGHGQPQHF. In nucleotides, the CDR3 is TGTGCCAGCCGCGGCTGGGGGGGCCACGGTCAGCCCCAGCATTTT.

This clone was picked up one time. Other DNA variants within this sample encode the same CDR3. The chain is built from TRBV10-3 and TRBJ2-7; TRBD2 matches 11 bases. Trimming took 3 bases from V and 2 from J; bases not matched to a gene: 6. CDR3 size: 16 residues. From germline, CDR1 is ENHRY and CDR2 SYGVKD. CDR3 loop: CAISEGLAGGTYEQYF. The CDR3 DNA reads TGTGCCATCAGTGAAGGGCTAGCGGGAGGAACCTACGAGCAGTACTTC.

V gene TRBV27 combines with J gene TRBJ1-5; perhaps TRBD1 as D (5 bases). The CDR3 is made up of 14 amino acids. The V gene's germline CDR1 is MNHEY and CDR2 SMNVEV (reference sequence). The V end was cut by 5 bases, the J end by 7 bases, with 15 bases between. In DNA, the CDR3 is TGTGCCAGCAGTCAAAGTCAGGGAGGCCAGCCCCAGCATTTT. This sequence encodes CASSQSQGGQPQHF.

V usage is TRBV6-5 and J usage is TRBJ2-7; TRBD1 matches at 9 bases. Trimming took 5 bases from V and 5 from J; bases not matched to a gene: 4. The CDR3 extends over 13 amino acids. The V gene's germline CDR1 is MNHEY and CDR2 SVGAGI. This CDR3 reads CASSTRTGDEQYF. DNA of the CDR3: TGTGCCAGCAGTACTAGGACAGGGGACGAGCAGTACTTC.

The chain links TRBV14 to TRBJ1-5, with TRBD1 matching over 7 bases. The J segment lost 6 bases and the V segment lost 2 bases, leaving 10 bases of the junction unmatched. This CDR3 has 16 amino acids. Looked up from germline, CDR1 is SGHDN and CDR2 is FVKESK. The CDR3 spells CASSQPAGGEGQPQHF. The CDR3 nucleotides are TGTGCCAGCAGCCAACCGGCAGGGGGAGAAGGTCAGCCCCAGCATTTT.

In DNA, the CDR3 is TGTGCCAGCAGCGTTGGGAGTCGGGCGGGGTTAGGTAATTCACCCCTCCACTTT. As protein: CASSVGSRAGLGNSPLHF. The chain joins TRBV5-5 to TRBJ1-6; no reliable D call. The germline V gene has CDR1 SGHKS and CDR2 YYEKEE (reference sequence). The CDR3 is 18 amino acids. Between the trimmed V and J ends, which lost 4 bases and 6 bases, there was a span of 23 bases.

The chain couples TRBV7-2 to TRBJ2-2, with TRBD1 matching over 10 bases. The V segment lost 5 bases and the J segment 2 bases; nucleotides outside the gene matches: 5. The CDR3 has 16 amino acids. The germline V gene encodes CDR1 SGHTA and CDR2 FQGNSA. The CDR3 sequence: CASSPRTGGNTGELFF. The CDR3 nucleotides are TGTGCCAGCAGCCCCCGGACAGGGGGAAACACCGGGGAGCTGTTTTTT.

J is TRBJ2-5 and V is TRBV5-1; 7 bases are shared with TRBD2. The CDR3 consists of 15 residues. Per germline, CDR1 SGHRS and CDR2 YFSETQ. V lost 4 bases to trimming and J lost 2 bases; unmatched junction nucleotides: 8. The DNA of the CDR3 is TGCGCCAGCAGCATTCCCGGGACTACTCAAGAGACCCAGTACTTC. Amino acid sequence: CASSIPGTTQETQYF.

This clone showed up just a few times. The V and J genes are TRBV24-1 and TRBJ2-2; D is perhaps TRBD1 (6 bases). CDR1 and CDR2 (germline): KGHDR, SFDVKD. The CDR3 is made up of 15 amino acids. V was clipped by 6 bases and J by 0 bases, with 10 bases between them. CDR3 bases: TGTGCCACCAGTCGGGCAGGGGCGAACACCGGGGAGCTGTTTTTT. This translates into CATSRAGANTGELFF.

The V gene is TRBV11-2, the J gene TRBJ2-7; TRBD2 might be the D (5 bases). V was cut by 3 bases and J by 0 bases, with 9 bases left in between. The CDR3 spans 14 residues. CDR1 SGHAT and CDR2 FQNNGV come from the germline V gene. CDR3 in amino acids: CASSLREVSYEQYF. The DNA for the CDR3 is TGTGCCAGCAGCTTGAGGGAAGTCTCCTACGAGCAGTACTTC.

This rearrangement joins TRBV6-1 to TRBJ2-2; D perhaps matches TRBD1 (6 bases). The CDR3 runs 14 residues. Germline V lookup: CDR1 MNHNS, CDR2 SASEGT. Between the trimmed V and J ends, which lost 7 bases and 6 bases, there was a span of 15 bases. This CDR3 is CASKDRLAAGELFF. In nucleotides, the CDR3 is TGTGCCAGCAAAGACAGGTTGGCGGCCGGGGAGCTGTTTTTT.

The chain links TRBV24-1 to TRBJ2-1; TRBD2 is a possible D gene (6 bases). Trimming stripped 3 bases from V and 0 bases from J, with 8 bases between. The CDR3 has 15 residues. Germline loops: CDR1 KGHDR, CDR2 SFDVKD. The CDR3 nucleotides read TGTGCCACCAGTGATCCGGGACTCTCCTACAATGAGCAGTTCTTC. It yields the protein CATSDPGLSYNEQFF.

This clone is a singleton in its sample. This rearrangement joins TRBV18 to TRBJ1-4, with a tentative D call TRBD1 (6 bases). Germline lookup yields CDR1 KGHSH and CDR2 LQKENI. The CDR3 extends over 15 amino acids. The V end lost 3 bases, the J end lost 1 base, and 9 bases lay between the germline ends. CDR3 in DNA: TGTGCCAGCTCACCCCAGGGGCTAACTAATGAAAAACTGTTTTTT. Its protein is CASSPQGLTNEKLFF.

CDR3 amino acids: CASSLVDREYGYTF. In DNA form, the CDR3 reads TGTGCCAGCAGTCTGGTGGACAGGGAATATGGCTACACCTTC. V and J are TRBV25-1 and TRBJ1-2; TRBD1 matches 8 bases. Trimming cost V 5 bases and J 5 bases; bases outside gene matches: 7. This CDR3 region has 14 residues. Germline loops: CDR1 MGHDK, CDR2 SYGVNS.

V usage is TRBV9 and J usage is TRBJ1-6, with D possibly being TRBD1 (5 bases). CDR3 length equals 12 residues. Trimming removed 1 base at V and 12 bases at J, with 8 bases between. Germline V gives CDR1 SGDLS, CDR2 YYNGEE. The CDR3: CASSVQGGPLHF. The CDR3 DNA is TGTGCCAGCAGCGTACAGGGAGGACCCCTCCACTTT.

CDR3 sequence: CASSPGGPNTGELFF. The CDR3, as DNA: TGTGCCAGCAGCCCCGGGGGACCGAACACCGGGGAGCTGTTTTTT. The chain links TRBV7-2 to TRBJ2-2, with a tentative D call TRBD2 (6 bases). V was trimmed by 5 bases and J by 0 bases, leaving 10 bases between them. CDR3 length: 15 residues. Germline CDR1 and CDR2: SGHTA and FQGNSA. The whole variable domain, filled in from reference TRBV7-2 and TRBJ2-2, reads GAGVSQSPSNKVTEKGKDVELRCDPISGHTALYWYRQSLGQGLEFLIYFQGNSAPDKSGLPSDRFSAERTGGSVSTLTIQRTQQEDSAVYLCASSPGGPNTGELFFGEGSRLTVL.

This chain connects TRBV5-1 to TRBJ2-7; D is unclear. CDR1 is SGHRS, CDR2 YFSETQ, per germline. Trimming cost V 1 base and J 3 bases, with 8 bases left between them. The CDR3 covers 13 residues. CDR3 protein: CASSLSNNYEQYF. The CDR3 DNA reads TGCGCCAGCAGCTTGTCCAACAACTACGAGCAGTACTTC.

The V and J genes are TRBV28 and TRBJ1-1; 8 positions match TRBD1. The germline V gene has CDR1 MDHEN and CDR2 SYDVKM. The CDR3 totals 16 residues. After removal of 4 bases from V and 0 bases from J, the junction contained 7 bases not matched to a gene. This chain's CDR3 is CASSSPRTGMNTEAFF. CDR3 nucleotide sequence: TGTGCCAGCAGTTCCCCCCGGACAGGGATGAACACTGAAGCTTTCTTT.

Concerning this clone: The junction shows a germline mismatch at one end, possibly a read error. V usage is TRBV2 and J usage is TRBJ2-1; 16 bases are shared with TRBD2. Germline assignment: CDR1 SNHLY and CDR2 FYNNEI. There are 16 residues in the CDR3. This CDR3 reads CASSEGTSGGVYEQFF. CDR3 coding DNA: TGTGCCAGCAGCGAAGGGACTAGCGGGGGGGTCTATGAGCAGTTCTTC.

In this sample, this clone turned up a few times. The CDR3: CASSLEFRVKNTEAFF. CDR3 nucleotide sequence: TGTGCCAGCAGCTTAGAGTTCCGGGTGAAGAACACTGAAGCTTTCTTT. The chain recombines TRBV11-2 with TRBJ1-1; D gene uncertain. Trimming pared 0 bases from V and 1 base from J, leaving 12 bases between. Per germline, CDR1 SGHAT and CDR2 FQNNGV. This CDR3 region has 16 residues.